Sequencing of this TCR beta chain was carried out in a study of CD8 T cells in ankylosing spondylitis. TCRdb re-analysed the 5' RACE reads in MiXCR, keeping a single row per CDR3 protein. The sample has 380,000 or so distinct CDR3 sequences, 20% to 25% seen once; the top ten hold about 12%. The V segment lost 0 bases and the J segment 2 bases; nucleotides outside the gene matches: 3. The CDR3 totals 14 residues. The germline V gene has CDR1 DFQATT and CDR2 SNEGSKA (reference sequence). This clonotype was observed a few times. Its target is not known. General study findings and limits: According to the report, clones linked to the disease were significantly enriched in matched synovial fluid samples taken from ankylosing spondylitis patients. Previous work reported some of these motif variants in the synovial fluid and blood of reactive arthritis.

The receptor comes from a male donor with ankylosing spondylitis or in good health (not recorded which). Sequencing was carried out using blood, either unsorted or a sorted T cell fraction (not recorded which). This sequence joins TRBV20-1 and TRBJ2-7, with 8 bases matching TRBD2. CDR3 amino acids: CSARDIGGAYEQYF. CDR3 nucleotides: TGCAGTGCTAGAGATATCGGGGGGGCCTACGAGCAGTACTTC.